A single sample is the source of the 20 T cell receptor beta chains below, sequenced in a study of blood T cell repertoires in COVID-19. Sequencing was performed with immunoSEQ multiplex PCR; in TCRdb, only in-frame clones are kept and a portion is missing. The sample shows 95,000 to 100,000 clones, 85% to 95% of them seen only once. The sample consisted of peripheral blood. All receptors derive from a man in his fifties or sixties with active COVID-19.

The CDR3 loop is CASSIIPGQGGTGELFF. CDR3 DNA sequence: TGTGCCAGTAGTATAATCCCCGGGCAGGGAGGGACCGGGGAGCTGTTTTTT. The chain couples TRBV19 to TRBJ2-2, with 7 bases aligning to TRBD2. J gave up 5 bases and V 2 bases, and 11 bases lay outside the gene matches. Germline loops: CDR1 LNHDA, CDR2 SQIVND (reference sequence). This CDR3 region has 17 residues.

The chain has TRBV5-1 and TRBJ2-5; 8 nucleotides agree with TRBD1. The CDR3 is made up of 13 amino acids. The germline CDR1 and CDR2 sequences are SGHRS and YFSETQ. The V segment lost 3 bases and the J segment 4 bases; nucleotides outside the gene matches: 2. CDR3 sequence (DNA): TGCGCCAGCAGCTCCGACAGGGGAGAGACCCAGTACTTC. Translated, it gives CASSSDRGETQYF.

In nucleotides, the CDR3 is TGCGCCAGCACCATGGCCCCCCCAGATACGCAGTATTTT. Its protein is CASTMAPPDTQYF. The V gene is TRBV5-1, the J gene TRBJ2-3; unclear D gene. The CDR3 totals 13 residues. Trimming removed 6 bases at V and 4 bases at J, with 12 bases between. The V gene's germline CDR1 is SGHRS and CDR2 YFSETQ.

This clone appeared a single time. The V call is TRBV6-6, the J call TRBJ2-7; D may be TRBD2 (6 bases). Germline V gene data show CDR1 as MNHNY and CDR2 as SVGAGI (reference sequence). Trimming stripped 1 base from V and 2 bases from J, with 9 bases between. This CDR3 contains 14 residues. CDR3 sequence (DNA): TGTGCCAGCAGTTACTTCGGGGGTCCCTACGAGCAGTACTTC. This sequence encodes CASSYFGGPYEQYF.

The chain combines TRBV19 with TRBJ2-7; D uncertain. Germline V gene sequence: CDR1 LNHDA, CDR2 SQIVND (reference sequence). V dropped 2 bases and J dropped 5 bases, with 13 bases sitting between them. The CDR3 runs 14 residues. CDR3 amino acids: CASSIYAGRDEQYF. DNA of the CDR3: TGTGCCAGTAGTATATATGCAGGCCGCGACGAGCAGTACTTC. Variable domain in full (rest from reference TRBV19 and TRBJ2-7): DGGITQSPKYLFRKEGQNVTLSCEQNLNHDAMYWYRQDPGQGLRLIYYSQIVNDFQKGDIAEGYSVSREKKESFPLTVTSAQKNPTAFYLCASSIYAGRDEQYFGPGTRLTVT.

The chain links TRBV5-1 to TRBJ1-1, with 9 bases lining up with TRBD1. With V trimmed by 5 bases and J by 1 base, 9 bases remained unmatched. The CDR3 sequence is 16 residues long. Germline CDR1 and CDR2: SGHRS and YFSETQ. The CDR3 DNA reads TGCGCCAGCAGTACCGGGACAGGGCTCCGGAACACTGAAGCTTTCTTT. This encodes CASSTGTGLRNTEAFF.

V is TRBV2 and J is TRBJ2-4; 8 bases fit TRBD1. The ends lost 7 bases at V and 0 bases at J; junction bases unmatched: 14. Germline V CDR1 and CDR2: SNHLY, FYNNEI. This CDR3 spans 18 amino acids. The CDR3 bases are TGTGCCAGCACTCAGGGACAGGAGCTACCTATAGCCAAAAACATTCAGTACTTC. Translation: CASTQGQELPIAKNIQYF.

This clone came up a few times. The J gene is TRBJ2-7, the V gene TRBV19; TRBD2 might be the D (5 bases). This CDR3 is 14 amino acids long. Trimming cost V 5 bases and J 5 bases, with 16 bases left between them. Germline values: CDR1 LNHDA, CDR2 SQIVND (reference sequence). The CDR3: CASSPLTSGDEQYF. CDR3 in DNA: TGTGCCAGTAGTCCCCTAACATCCGGGGACGAGCAGTACTTC.

The chain has TRBV19 and TRBJ2-5, with TRBD2 matching 8 bases. Germline V lookup: CDR1 LNHDA, CDR2 SQIVND (reference sequence). After removal of 6 bases from V and 1 base from J, the junction contained 13 bases not matched to a gene. The CDR3 is made up of 17 amino acids. The CDR3 spells CASRSGGRSGRQETQYF. CDR3 sequence (DNA): TGTGCCAGTAGATCGGGGGGGCGTTCCGGACGCCAAGAGACCCAGTACTTC.

The rearrangement uses TRBV11-2 and TRBJ2-7; 9 bases map to TRBD1. V shed 5 bases and J 9 bases; nucleotides not matched to a gene: 11. CDR1 and CDR2 (germline): SGHAT, FQNNGV. There are 14 residues in the CDR3. The CDR3 bases are TGTGCCAGCAGCGTCCCGGGACAGGGTTCTGCGCAGTACTTC. Translating gives CASSVPGQGSAQYF.

The chain combines TRBV5-1 with TRBJ1-5; no firm D call. The V end lost 6 bases, the J end lost 4 bases, and 11 bases lay between the germline ends. The CDR3 has 13 residues. CDR1 is SGHRS, CDR2 YFSETQ, per germline. CDR3: CASKLEENQPQHF. For the CDR3, the DNA is TGCGCCAGCAAACTTGAGGAGAATCAGCCCCAGCATTTT.

The gene calls are TRBV5-4 and TRBJ2-3, with 9 positions matching TRBD2. CDR1 and CDR2 (germline): SGHNT, YYREEE (reference sequence). Trimming cost V 3 bases and J 3 bases; bases outside gene matches: 8. The CDR3 length is 16 residues. The CDR3 loop reads CASSSDLAGVTDTQYF. CDR3 nucleotide sequence: TGTGCCAGCAGCTCAGACTTAGCGGGAGTGACAGATACGCAGTATTTT.

This chain connects TRBV5-4 to TRBJ2-1; 10 nucleotides align to TRBD2. Germline V gene data show CDR1 as SGHNT and CDR2 as YYREEE (reference sequence). V gave up 5 bases and J gave up 8 bases; unmatched junction bases: 19. The CDR3 extends over 18 amino acids. CDR3 bases: TGTGCCAGCAGACCCCTCCGCCTGCAGCGGGAGGGCCTCGATGAGCAGTTCTTC. It is translated as CASRPLRLQREGLDEQFF.

The chain is built from TRBV6-6 and TRBJ1-5; D may be TRBD1 (6 bases). V was shortened by 4 bases and J by 3 bases, with 16 bases between the two germline ends. The CDR3 length is 16 residues. Germline V gene sequence: CDR1 MNHNY, CDR2 SVGAGI (reference sequence). The CDR3 here is CASSSPGHQINQPQHF. The CDR3 nucleotides read TGTGCCAGCAGTTCTCCGGGACATCAGATCAATCAGCCCCAGCATTTT.

The V call is TRBV27, the J call TRBJ2-7; D is undetermined. CDR3 size: 17 residues. Germline lookup yields CDR1 MNHEY and CDR2 SMNVEV (reference sequence). V was trimmed by 5 bases and J by 7 bases, leaving 27 bases between them. The CDR3 DNA follows: TGTGCCAGCAGTCCCCTGAGACTGACTGGTCATACGAATGAGCAGTACTTC. Encoded protein: CASSPLRLTGHTNEQYF.

CDR3 protein: CASSQGTGGHTDTQYF. CDR3 coding DNA: TGTGCCAGCAGCCAAGGGACAGGGGGACACACAGATACGCAGTATTTT. The chain joins TRBV4-2 to TRBJ2-3, with TRBD1 matching over 10 bases. The CDR3 covers 16 residues. J gave up 2 bases and V 1 base, and 3 bases lay outside the gene matches. Germline-derived CDR1 and CDR2 are LGHNA and YNFKEQ.

The CDR3 region has the DNA TGTGCCAGCAGCCAAACTAGCGGGAGGTACCAAGAGACCCAGTACTTC. Translated, it gives CASSQTSGRYQETQYF. V is TRBV7-2 and J is TRBJ2-5, with TRBD2 identical over 12 bases. V was clipped by 5 bases and J by 0 bases; unmatched bases: 4. Germline CDR1 and CDR2: SGHTA and FQGNSA. The CDR3 has 16 residues.

This clone came up once. Here the CDR3 reads CATSRDRTLRGELFF. The CDR3 DNA follows: TGTGCCACCAGCAGAGATCGCACTTTGAGGGGGGAGCTGTTTTTT. The genes are TRBV15 and TRBJ2-2; D unresolved. Deletions cut 0 bases from V and 8 bases from J, with 13 bases between. The CDR3 is made up of 15 amino acids. Germline CDR1 reads LNHNV; CDR2 reads YYDKDF (reference sequence).

The CDR3 DNA follows: TGTGCCAGCAGTTATACAACAGGGAGAGAGACCCAGTACTTC. It encodes CASSYTTGRETQYF. The genes are TRBV6-5 and TRBJ2-5, with D possibly matching TRBD1 (6 bases). The length of the CDR3 is 14 residues. Trimming removed 3 bases from V and 4 bases from J, with 12 bases in between. The germline CDR1 and CDR2 sequences are MNHEY and SVGAGI.

The genes are TRBV5-1 and TRBJ2-1; 9 bases line up with TRBD2. This CDR3 is built from 15 residues. J gave up 6 bases and V 0 bases, and 4 bases lay outside the gene matches. CDR1 is SGHRS and CDR2 is YFSETQ in the germline V gene. CDR3 sequence (DNA): TGCGCCAGCAGCTTGGGGGGGACTAGCTCCAATGAGCAGTTCTTC. Its translation is CASSLGGTSSNEQFF.